The 18 T cell receptor beta chains listed next were all sequenced from one sample in a study of CD8+ T cells in alopecia areata. Once RNA had been extracted, it was reverse transcribed into cDNA to act as the sequencing template. TCRdb's copy holds only in-frame clones and misses some; the assay was immunoSEQ multiplex PCR. The sample carries some 190,000 clones, over 60% recorded once. Treatment denoted: oral pan-JAK inhibitor, 5-10 mg twice daily. The sample was CD4+ T cells sorted from blood, taken at week 44, from a patient treated with tofacitinib. The receptors here all came from a human donor with alopecia areata.

The chain has TRBV27 and TRBJ2-7; 8 bases fit TRBD1. The trim removed 6 bases at V and 4 bases at J, leaving 8 bases unmatched. The germline V gene has CDR1 MNHEY and CDR2 SMNVEV (reference sequence). The length of the CDR3 is 14 residues. The CDR3 loop reads CASSRQGFQYEQYF. CDR3 DNA sequence: TGTGCCAGCAGCAGACAGGGGTTCCAATACGAGCAGTACTTC.

The V call is TRBV29-1, the J call TRBJ2-3; D is undetermined. Per the germline V gene, CDR1 is SQVTM and CDR2 is ANQGSEA. This CDR3 is built from 12 residues. V was cut by 8 bases and J by 6 bases, with 15 bases left in between. The CDR3 nucleotides read TGCAGCCTAACACACTCTGGGGATACGCAGTATTTT. This sequence encodes CSLTHSGDTQYF.

This clone was observed a single time. This chain uses TRBV2 with TRBJ1-4; D gene uncertain. The length of the CDR3 is 13 residues. Germline loops: CDR1 SNHLY, CDR2 FYNNEI. Between the trimmed V and J ends, which lost 11 bases and 4 bases, there was a span of 14 bases. Here the CDR3 reads CASKPGINEKLFF. CDR3 sequence (DNA): TGTGCCTCAAAACCCGGAATTAATGAAAAACTGTTTTTT.

The genes are TRBV7-8 and TRBJ1-6; D perhaps matches TRBD1 (6 bases). The CDR3 has 16 amino acids. Germline V CDR1 and CDR2: SGHVS, FQNEAQ. Trimming pared 2 bases from V and 7 bases from J, leaving 15 bases between. The CDR3 DNA reads as TGTGCCAGCAGCTTAACGGGCAGGGGATGGAATTCACCCCTCCACTTT. It is translated as CASSLTGRGWNSPLHF. Complete variable domain (other parts from reference TRBV7-8 and TRBJ1-6): GAGVSQSPRYKVAKRGQDVALRCDPISGHVSLFWYQQALGQGPEFLTYFQNEAQLDKSGLPSDRFFAERPEGSVSTLKIQRTQQEDSAVYLCASSLTGRGWNSPLHFGNGTRLTVT.

The chain is built from TRBV30 and TRBJ1-1; 8 bases fit TRBD1. V was pared by 4 bases and J by 9 bases, with 4 bases of the junction left unmatched. The CDR3 runs 11 residues. Germline CDR1 GTSNPN, CDR2 SVGIG (reference sequence). Here the CDR3 reads CAWMTGEKAFF. In nucleotides, the CDR3 is TGTGCCTGGATGACAGGGGAGAAAGCTTTCTTT. Complete variable domain (other parts from reference TRBV30 and TRBJ1-1): SQTIHQWPATLVQPVGSPLSLECTVEGTSNPNLYWYRQAAGRGLQLLFYSVGIGQISSEVPQNLSASRPQDRQFILSSKKLLLSDSGFYLCAWMTGEKAFFGQGTRLTVV.

This clone was found a few times. The rearrangement uses TRBV11-2 and TRBJ1-1; perhaps TRBD1 as D (5 bases). The CDR3 totals 14 residues. In germline, CDR1 is SGHAT, CDR2 FQNNGV. The V gene lost 5 bases and the J gene lost 6 bases, with 16 bases spanning the gap. CDR3 residues: CASSRQTVRAEAFF. The DNA of the CDR3 is TGTGCCAGCAGCAGACAGACAGTCCGAGCTGAAGCTTTCTTT.

The chain carries TRBV27 and TRBJ2-5; 7 bases fit TRBD1. V was pared by 3 bases and J by 4 bases, with 8 bases of the junction left unmatched. Looked up from germline, CDR1 is MNHEY and CDR2 is SMNVEV (reference sequence). The CDR3 is 15 amino acids. As DNA, the CDR3 is TGTGCCAGCAGTTTCGGGACAGCAGCCTCAGAGACCCAGTACTTC. This encodes CASSFGTAASETQYF.

This clone came up a few times. The V gene is TRBV18, the J gene TRBJ1-1, with TRBD1 matching over 7 bases. V trimming: 6 bases; J trimming: 1 base; junction bases outside the gene matches: 5. From germline, CDR1 is KGHSH and CDR2 LQKENI. The CDR3 loop spans 14 amino acids. The CDR3 DNA sequence: TGTGCCAGCTCGCCGGACAGGACGAACACTGAAGCTTTCTTT. This codes for CASSPDRTNTEAFF.

A note on this clone: The identical CDR3 is also encoded by other nucleotide sequences in the sample. The chain employs TRBV6-6 and TRBJ1-1; D not resolved. The germline gives CDR1 MNHNY, CDR2 SVGAGI (reference sequence). This CDR3 comprises 14 residues. V lost 0 bases and J 2 bases, leaving 7 bases between the germline ends. CDR3 nucleotide sequence: TGTGCCAGCAGTTACTCAGGTTTAAACACTGAAGCTTTCTTT. This codes for CASSYSGLNTEAFF.

The chain has TRBV29-1 and TRBJ1-2; tentative D call: TRBD1 (6 bases). Germline V gene sequence: CDR1 SQVTM, CDR2 ANQGSEA. The CDR3 covers 17 residues. V lost 0 bases to trimming and J lost 7 bases, with 24 bases between them. The CDR3 protein is CSVEDSFRGVARSGYTF. CDR3 in DNA: TGCAGCGTTGAAGACTCGTTTAGGGGGGTAGCCCGAAGTGGCTACACCTTC.

The rearrangement links TRBV19 to TRBJ2-6, with D possibly matching TRBD1 (6 bases). The CDR3 spans 16 residues. V was shortened by 5 bases and J by 2 bases, with 13 bases between the two germline ends. Germline values: CDR1 LNHDA, CDR2 SQIVND (reference sequence). The CDR3, as DNA: TGTGCCAGTAGTCAACAGGGTAGTACTGGGGCCAACGTCCTGACTTTC. Protein sequence: CASSQQGSTGANVLTF.

The CDR3 region has the DNA TGTGCCAGCAGCCCGGACAGTTTGGGCTACACCTTC. This codes for CASSPDSLGYTF. V gene TRBV7-2 combines with J gene TRBJ1-2; D possibly corresponds to TRBD1 (6 bases). V was trimmed by 5 bases and J by 8 bases, leaving 12 bases between them. Per the germline V gene, CDR1 is SGHTA and CDR2 is FQGNSA. The CDR3 has 12 residues.

J is TRBJ1-5 and V is TRBV7-2; D may be TRBD1 (5 bases). CDR1 SGHTA and CDR2 FQGNSA come from the germline V gene. Trimming stripped 6 bases from V and 3 bases from J, with 15 bases between. The CDR3 has 15 residues. The CDR3 sequence: CASSPWRGPNQPQHF. CDR3 DNA sequence: TGTGCCAGCAGTCCCTGGAGGGGACCCAATCAGCCCCAGCATTTT. Full variable domain (rest looked up from reference TRBV7-2 and TRBJ1-5): GAGVSQSPSNKVTEKGKDVELRCDPISGHTALYWYRQSLGQGLEFLIYFQGNSAPDKSGLPSDRFSAERTGGSVSTLTIQRTQQEDSAVYLCASSPWRGPNQPQHFGDGTRLSIL.

The rearrangement uses TRBV5-6 and TRBJ2-2; D is perhaps TRBD2 (5 bases). This CDR3 is built from 15 residues. The ends were cut back, 0 bases at V and 3 bases at J, with 9 bases in the middle. Per germline, CDR1 SGHDT and CDR2 YYEEEE. Here the CDR3 DNA reads TGTGCCAGCAGCTTGGGAAGCGGACACACCGGGGAGCTGTTTTTT. Translating it yields CASSLGSGHTGELFF.

This clone has more than one count but fewer than ten. The V call is TRBV29-1, the J call TRBJ2-1; no definite D call. The V end was cut by 4 bases, the J end by 9 bases, with 7 bases between. The CDR3 has 10 residues. Germline-derived CDR1 and CDR2 are SQVTM and ANQGSEA. CDR3 sequence: CSVVMVEQFF. CDR3 bases: TGCAGCGTTGTAATGGTTGAGCAGTTCTTC.

The chain uses TRBV9 and TRBJ2-5; D is perhaps TRBD2 (5 bases). The length of the CDR3 is 14 residues. CDR1 and CDR2 (germline): SGDLS, YYNGEE. The V gene lost 3 bases and the J gene lost 5 bases, with 14 bases spanning the gap. The DNA of the CDR3 is TGTGCCAGCAGCGGGAGTAGACGAGGGGAGACCCAGTACTTC. This gives the protein CASSGSRRGETQYF.

The CDR3 DNA is TGTGCCTGGAGGGACAGAGATAATTCACCCCTCCACTTT. This translates into CAWRDRDNSPLHF. The rearrangement links TRBV30 to TRBJ1-6; perhaps TRBD1 as D (6 bases). Deletions cut 3 bases from V and 5 bases from J, with 8 bases between. The CDR3 length is 13 residues. CDR1 and CDR2 from the germline V gene are GTSNPN and SVGIG (reference sequence).

CDR3 DNA: TGTGCCAGCAGTCACGTCGGCACAGATACGCAGTATTTT. It specifies CASSHVGTDTQYF. The chain employs TRBV6-5 and TRBJ2-3; D not resolved. The CDR3 has 13 amino acids. CDR1 and CDR2 (germline): MNHEY, SVGAGI. V lost 5 bases to trimming and J lost 1 base, with 7 bases between them.